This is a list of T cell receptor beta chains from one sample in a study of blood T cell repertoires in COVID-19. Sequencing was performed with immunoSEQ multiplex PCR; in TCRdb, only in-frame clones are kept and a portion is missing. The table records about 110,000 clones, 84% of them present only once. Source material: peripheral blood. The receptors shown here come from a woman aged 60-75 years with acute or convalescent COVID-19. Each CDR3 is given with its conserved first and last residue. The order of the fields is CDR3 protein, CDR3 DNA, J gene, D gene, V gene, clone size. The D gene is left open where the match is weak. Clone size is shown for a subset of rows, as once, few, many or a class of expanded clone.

CDR3aa: CSVLQGQGQPQHF; CDR3nt: TGCAGCGTGTTACAGGGGCAGGGGCAGCCCCAGCATTTT; j_gene: TRBJ1-5; d_gene: TRBD1; v_gene: TRBV29-1; abundance: few
CDR3aa: CASSEGRGANVETQYF; CDR3nt: TGTGCCAGCAGTGAAGGGCGGGGGGCCAATGTAGAGACCCAGTACTTC; j_gene: TRBJ2-5; d_gene: TRBD2; v_gene: TRBV6-1; abundance: NA
CDR3aa: CSVGPITGGRRTEAFF; CDR3nt: TGCAGCGTTGGCCCAATCACGGGGGGACGGCGGACTGAAGCTTTCTTT; j_gene: TRBJ1-1; d_gene: NA; v_gene: TRBV29-1; abundance: NA
CDR3aa: CASSEIGGYSPLHF; CDR3nt: TGTGCCAGCAGTGAAATCGGGGGGTATTCACCCCTCCACTTT; j_gene: TRBJ1-6; d_gene: NA; v_gene: TRBV6-1; abundance: NA
CDR3aa: CASHTTGGKLFF; CDR3nt: TGTGCCAGCCATACTACGGGAGGGAAACTGTTTTTT; j_gene: TRBJ1-4; d_gene: NA; v_gene: TRBV5-4; abundance: once
CDR3aa: CASRPQEASGRKTQYF; CDR3nt: TGTGCCAGCAGGCCCCAGGAGGCTAGCGGGAGAAAGACCCAGTACTTC; j_gene: TRBJ2-5; d_gene: TRBD2; v_gene: TRBV7-9; abundance: NA
CDR3aa: CASSLRDRGGYTF; CDR3nt: TGTGCCAGCAGTCTCCGGGACAGGGGAGGCTACACCTTC; j_gene: TRBJ1-2; d_gene: TRBD1; v_gene: TRBV27; abundance: NA
CDR3aa: CASSHGTGLLSTDTQYF; CDR3nt: TGTGCCAGCAGTCATGGGACTGGATTGTTGAGCACAGATACGCAGTATTTT; j_gene: TRBJ2-3; d_gene: NA; v_gene: TRBV3-1/TRBV3-2; abundance: NA
CDR3aa: CSVATAVRSYEQYF; CDR3nt: TGCAGCGTTGCTACGGCAGTGAGGTCCTACGAGCAGTACTTC; j_gene: TRBJ2-7; d_gene: NA; v_gene: TRBV29-1; abundance: NA
CDR3aa: CASSLPGQGNTEAFF; CDR3nt: TGTGCCAGCAGTTTACCCGGACAGGGGAACACTGAAGCTTTCTTT; j_gene: TRBJ1-1; d_gene: TRBD1; v_gene: TRBV28; abundance: NA
CDR3aa: CASSLDGSGGLNEQFF; CDR3nt: TGTGCCAGCAGCTTGGACGGATCGGGAGGGTTAAATGAGCAGTTCTTC; j_gene: TRBJ2-1; d_gene: TRBD2; v_gene: TRBV5-5; abundance: NA
CDR3aa: CASSLLAGSDNEQFF; CDR3nt: TGCGCCAGCAGCTTGCTAGCGGGCTCCGACAATGAGCAGTTCTTC; j_gene: TRBJ2-1; d_gene: TRBD2; v_gene: TRBV5-1; abundance: NA
CDR3aa: CASSHRTTVNNEQFF; CDR3nt: TGTGCCAGCAGCCACAGGACGACAGTGAACAATGAGCAGTTCTTC; j_gene: TRBJ2-1; d_gene: NA; v_gene: TRBV25-1; abundance: NA
CDR3aa: CASSNSPPRANSPLHF; CDR3nt: TGTGCCAGCAGTAACTCCCCCCCGAGGGCTAATTCACCCCTCCACTTT; j_gene: TRBJ1-6; d_gene: NA; v_gene: TRBV2; abundance: NA
CDR3aa: CASSLVGGTVEAFF; CDR3nt: TGTGCCAGCAGCTTAGTTGGAGGGACAGTTGAAGCTTTCTTT; j_gene: TRBJ1-1; d_gene: TRBD1; v_gene: TRBV11-2; abundance: NA
CDR3aa: CSVGDRVFTEAFF; CDR3nt: TGCAGCGTCGGGGACAGGGTTTTCACTGAAGCTTTCTTT; j_gene: TRBJ1-1; d_gene: TRBD1; v_gene: TRBV29-1; abundance: NA